This T cell receptor (beta chain) was sequenced in a study of blood T cell repertoires in COVID-19. Study-level information: Acute and convalescent COVID-19 samples came from the United States, Italy and Spain. PBMCs, B-cell-depleted T cells, or T cells provided the cDNA or gDNA that made up the material.

Germline V gene lookup returns CDR1 KGHSH and CDR2 LQKENI. This CDR3 is built from 14 residues. V was clipped by 3 bases and J by 6 bases, with 15 bases between them. In the original processing: Estimation of nucleated cell counts was performed using reference gene primer amplification. The method was immunoSEQ multiplex PCR; TCRdb's version includes in-frame clones alone and lacks a portion of them. That table is the source of V, J and clone size, and D and trimming were worked out from the DNA. The table records roughly 80,000 clones, about 80% of them present only once. This clonotype was obtained from a human donor in a cohort sampled during active COVID-19. The sample comprised peripheral blood. The gene calls are TRBV18 and TRBJ2-7; perhaps TRBD1 as D (5 bases). CDR3 DNA: TGTGCCAGCTCACCCGGACAAGCAGCCGGCGAGCAGTACTTC. Translating gives CASSPGQAAGEQYF. The full variable domain, rest sourced from reference TRBV18 and TRBJ2-7, is NAGVMQNPRHLVRRRGQEARLRCSPMKGHSHVYWYRQLPEEGLKFMVYLQKENIIDESGMPKERFSAEFPKEGPSILRIQQVVRGDSAAYFCASSPGQAAGEQYFGPGTRLTVT.